This T cell receptor beta chain was sequenced for a study of blood T cells in healthy people across ages. This clonotype was counted once. Its target is not known. CDR1 and CDR2 (germline): SQVTM, ANQGSEA. The V and J ends lost 2 bases and 10 bases respectively, with 14 bases between them. The CDR3 has 13 residues. A second about 7 to 12 cycle PCR used barcoded and J-beta primers. MiXCR, applied by TCRdb to the 5' RACE reads, yields one record per CDR3 protein. The sample carries hundreds of thousands of distinct CDR3 sequences, about three fifths recorded once. The study's findings and limits: Per million T cells, TCR beta diversity dropped about linearly as age rose.

The chain joins TRBV29-1 to TRBJ1-4; weak D call: TRBD1 (6 bases). The TCR sequence derives from a man aged 25-45 years in good health. Sequenced sample: blood. The CDR3 sequence: CSVEPREGGKLFF. CDR3 in DNA: TGCAGCGTTGAACCTCGTGAGGGGGGAAAACTGTTTTTT.